Below are 27 T cell receptor beta chains sequenced from a single sample in a study of OX40 agonist ivuxolimab in advanced cancers. Libraries were made using the immunoSEQ multiplex PCR assay. TCRdb re-hosts the immuneACCESS table, in-frame sequences only. Its copies lack some clones; in the studies checked, an unresolved V gene accounts for under half of them, and the cause for the rest is not known. This sample gives about 59,000 clones in total; 88% of them show up just once. Around 0.76% of the sample lies in the top ten. The starting material was CD4+ or CD8+ T cells sorted from blood, obtained in a trial of the OX40 agonist ivuxolimab. These receptors were obtained from an adult with an advanced solid tumor such as melanoma, head and neck, liver or kidney cancer.

The chain employs TRBV7-3 and TRBJ2-7; 7 nucleotides match TRBD2. The CDR3 consists of 13 residues. V lost 5 bases and J lost 7; bases outside the gene matches: 8. Germline V gene sequence: CDR1 SGHTA, CDR2 FQGTGA. In DNA form, the CDR3 reads TGTGCCAGCAGCCCGGGAGGTCCGGGAGAGCAGTACTTC. Translating it yields CASSPGGPGEQYF.

The chain is built from TRBV4-3 and TRBJ2-1; 11 nucleotides align to TRBD2. CDR3 length: 17 amino acids. Trimming cost V 0 bases and J 5 bases; bases outside gene matches: 6. Germline lookup yields CDR1 LGHNA and CDR2 YSLEER. CDR3 coding DNA: TGCGCCAGCAGCCAAGATATAGGGACTAGCGGTCACAATGAGCAGTTCTTC. Protein sequence: CASSQDIGTSGHNEQFF.

The table lists this clone with a count of one. The chain joins TRBV4-2 to TRBJ2-7; D is possibly TRBD1 or TRBD2 (6 bases each). V was shortened by 0 bases and J by 2 bases, with 20 bases between the two germline ends. Germline V lookup: CDR1 LGHNA, CDR2 YNFKEQ. CDR3 length equals 18 residues. The CDR3, as DNA: TGTGCCAGCAGCCAAGATCCCTGGGGGGCCAGATCAACCTACGAGCAGTACTTC. Its translation: CASSQDPWGARSTYEQYF.

The chain joins TRBV5-4 to TRBJ2-7, with 9 nucleotides matching TRBD2. Germline V gene sequence: CDR1 SGHNT, CDR2 YYREEE (reference sequence). The CDR3 sequence is 16 residues long. V lost 0 bases to trimming and J lost 3 bases; unmatched junction nucleotides: 7. The CDR3 coding sequence is TGTGCCAGCAGCTTGGTTGGGGGCGGGAGGGGCTACGAGCAGTACTTC. Its translation: CASSLVGGGRGYEQYF.

The CDR3 sequence is CASSLALARTEAFF. Written as DNA, the CDR3 is TGCGCCAGCAGCTTGGCGTTGGCTCGCACTGAAGCTTTCTTT. This chain connects TRBV5-1 to TRBJ1-1; D gene unclear. V was clipped by 0 bases and J by 4 bases, with 10 bases between them. Germline V CDR1 and CDR2: SGHRS, YFSETQ. The CDR3 has 14 amino acids.

This chain joins TRBV7-2 and TRBJ2-5; D gene ambiguous. V shed 7 bases and J shed 3 bases, with 15 bases lying between them. The germline gives CDR1 SGHTA, CDR2 FQGNSA. The CDR3 covers 14 residues. This CDR3 reads CASTPGPRKETQYF. In DNA form, the CDR3 reads TGTGCCAGCACCCCCGGGCCCAGAAAAGAGACCCAGTACTTC.

The rearrangement links TRBV7-9 to TRBJ2-3, with a possible D match to TRBD2 (6 bases). The CDR3 length is 15 residues. Trimming left V 4 bases short and J 6 bases short, with 17 bases between. The germline gives CDR1 SEHNR, CDR2 FQNEAQ (reference sequence). The CDR3 here is CASSSHGGIGDTQYF. Written as DNA, the CDR3 is TGTGCCAGCAGCTCCCATGGCGGGATAGGGGATACGCAGTATTTT.

The chain recombines TRBV28 with TRBJ2-7; 7 bases line up with TRBD2. V trimming: 2 bases; J trimming: 1 base; junction bases outside the gene matches: 2. CDR3 size: 14 residues. Germline V lookup: CDR1 MDHEN, CDR2 SYDVKM. Here the CDR3 DNA reads TGTGCCAGCAGTTTAGGCGGGAGTTCCTACGAGCAGTACTTC. Protein sequence: CASSLGGSSYEQYF. Full variable domain (remainder filled in from reference TRBV28 and TRBJ2-7): DVKVTQSSRYLVKRTGEKVFLECVQDMDHENMFWYRQDPGLGLRLIYFSYDVKMKEKGDIPEGYSVSREKKERFSLILESASTNQTSMYLCASSLGGSSYEQYFGPGTRLTVT.

The CDR3 region has the DNA TGTGCCAGCACCCCCGGGACTAGGTCTTACGAGCAGTACTTC. Translated: CASTPGTRSYEQYF. V gene TRBV7-8 combines with J gene TRBJ2-7; 8 positions agree with TRBD2. CDR1 and CDR2 from the germline V gene are SGHVS and FQNEAQ. The CDR3 length is 14 residues. The V and J ends lost 7 bases and 4 bases, in that order; junction bases with no gene match: 9.

By share, this clone counts as medium-sized (0.01 to 0.1%). The genes are TRBV7-9 and TRBJ2-1, with 7 bases matching TRBD2. The CDR3 covers 13 residues. After removal of 5 bases from V and 15 bases from J, the junction contained 13 bases not matched to a gene. CDR1 is SEHNR, CDR2 FQNEAQ, per germline (reference sequence). The CDR3, as DNA: TGTGCCAGCAGCCGGACTAGTTGGTGGTTTAGGTTCTTC. Protein product: CASSRTSWWFRFF.

The chain joins TRBV2 to TRBJ2-1, with 8 bases fitting TRBD2. Per the germline V gene, CDR1 is SNHLY and CDR2 is FYNNEI. The V gene end was trimmed by 11 bases and the J gene end by 6 bases; junction bases not matched to a gene: 9. The CDR3 sequence is 13 residues long. In nucleotides, the CDR3 is TGTGCCCCCCAGCGGGGGAGGGGCAATGAGCAGTTCTTC. The encoded protein is CAPQRGRGNEQFF.

The chain uses TRBV29-1 and TRBJ1-1; D is possibly TRBD1 (5 bases). This CDR3 contains 12 residues. The V gene lost 7 bases and the J gene lost 1 base, with 10 bases spanning the gap. Germline assignment: CDR1 SQVTM and CDR2 ANQGSEA. CDR3 in DNA: TGCAGCGCTCGACAGCCGAACACTGAAGCTTTCTTT. It is translated as CSARQPNTEAFF.

CDR3 coding DNA: TGTGCCAGCAGCTTTGAGGGAGGCACTGAAGCTTTCTTT. Protein sequence: CASSFEGGTEAFF. The chain employs TRBV11-2 and TRBJ1-1; D remains unclear. CDR3 size: 13 residues. V gave up 3 bases and J gave up 4 bases, with 9 bases separating them. Looked up from germline, CDR1 is SGHAT and CDR2 is FQNNGV.

The chain is built from TRBV4-1 and TRBJ2-7; 8 bases agree with TRBD2. Per germline, CDR1 MGHRA and CDR2 YSYEKL. Trimming cost V 1 base and J 2 bases; bases outside gene matches: 1. CDR3 length: 14 amino acids. CDR3 sequence reads: CASSQAGGPYEQYF. The DNA for the CDR3 is TGCGCCAGCAGCCAAGCGGGAGGGCCCTACGAGCAGTACTTC.

The chain employs TRBV6-5 and TRBJ1-2; TRBD1 agrees at 7 bases. The ends lost 6 bases at V and 2 bases at J; junction bases unmatched: 3. The CDR3 runs 13 residues. Germline-derived CDR1 and CDR2 are MNHEY and SVGAGI. The CDR3 loop is CASRRDSNYGYTF. The CDR3 nucleotides read TGTGCCAGCAGGCGGGACAGCAACTATGGCTACACCTTC.

The chain uses TRBV6-5 and TRBJ1-4; a weak D match, TRBD1 (6 bases). Looked up from germline, CDR1 is MNHEY and CDR2 is SVGAGI. The CDR3 consists of 15 residues. Deletions cut 3 bases from V and 4 bases from J, with 12 bases between. The CDR3 loop is CASSYTGRGNEKLFF. DNA for the CDR3: TGTGCCAGCAGTTATACCGGCAGGGGTAATGAAAAACTGTTTTTT.

This chain uses TRBV7-2 with TRBJ2-7, with TRBD2 matching 12 bases. After removal of 2 bases from V and 7 bases from J, the junction contained 6 bases not matched to a gene. The CDR3 is made up of 15 amino acids. From germline, CDR1 is SGHTA and CDR2 FQGNSA. CDR3: CASSLQTSGRGEQYF. CDR3 nucleotides: TGTGCCAGCAGCTTACAGACTAGCGGGAGAGGAGAGCAGTACTTC.

The chain has TRBV7-2 and TRBJ2-1; a weak D match, TRBD1 (6 bases). CDR1 SGHTA and CDR2 FQGNSA come from the germline V gene. This CDR3 has 15 amino acids. Trimming removed 3 bases from V and 8 bases from J, with 17 bases in between. CDR3 region: CASSFQGTGIDEQFF. As DNA, the CDR3 is TGTGCCAGCAGCTTCCAGGGCACAGGGATCGATGAGCAGTTCTTC.

This clone appeared a few times. The V call is TRBV6-6, the J call TRBJ2-7; the D is unclear. Germline V gives CDR1 MNHNY, CDR2 SVGAGI (reference sequence). V shed 6 bases and J shed 5 bases, with 14 bases lying between them. The CDR3 loop spans 13 amino acids. The CDR3 reads CASSLVGGDEQYF. The CDR3, as DNA: TGTGCCAGCAGCCTAGTCGGTGGGGACGAGCAGTACTTC.

The chain recombines TRBV7-8 with TRBJ1-3; 10 nucleotides line up with TRBD1. The V gene end was trimmed by 3 bases and the J gene end by 4 bases; junction bases not matched to a gene: 6. The CDR3 loop spans 16 amino acids. Germline V lookup: CDR1 SGHVS, CDR2 FQNEAQ. The DNA of the CDR3 is TGTGCCAGCAGCTTGGGACAGGGGCTGGGAGGAAACACCATATATTTT. It is translated as CASSLGQGLGGNTIYF.

The gene calls are TRBV7-9 and TRBJ2-5; TRBD1 matches 11 bases. Germline CDR1 reads SEHNR; CDR2 reads FQNEAQ (reference sequence). There are 15 residues in the CDR3. V gave up 3 bases and J gave up 5 bases; unmatched junction bases: 5. DNA of the CDR3: TGTGCCAGCAGCTTCGGACAGGGGGCGACGGAGACCCAGTACTTC. It codes for CASSFGQGATETQYF. The full variable domain, its missing parts supplied by reference TRBV7-9 and TRBJ2-5, is DTGVSQNPRHKITKRGQNVTFRCDPISEHNRLYWYRQTLGQGPEFLTYFQNEAQLEKSRLLSDRFSAERPKGSFSTLEIQRTEQGDSAMYLCASSFGQGATETQYFGPGTRLLVL.

The J gene is TRBJ2-3, the V gene TRBV19; TRBD2 is a possible D gene (5 bases). Per germline, CDR1 LNHDA and CDR2 SQIVND (reference sequence). The V and J ends lost 9 bases and 5 bases respectively, with 15 bases between them. This CDR3 has 13 amino acids. In DNA form, the CDR3 reads TGTGCCAGCCGACCGGGATTGGGAGATACGCAGTATTTT. Translated: CASRPGLGDTQYF.

The V and J genes are TRBV19 and TRBJ2-7, with 8 bases lining up with TRBD2. In germline, CDR1 is LNHDA, CDR2 SQIVND (reference sequence). The CDR3 loop spans 16 amino acids. The trim removed 6 bases at V and 3 bases at J, leaving 13 bases unmatched. CDR3 sequence: CASSDGSPAGDYEQYF. CDR3 DNA: TGTGCCAGTAGCGACGGGTCTCCAGCGGGAGACTACGAGCAGTACTTC.

There are a few counts of this clone. The chain uses TRBV5-5 and TRBJ1-1; no firm D call. The V and J ends lost 4 bases and 0 bases respectively, with 13 bases between them. The CDR3 spans 15 residues. Germline V gives CDR1 SGHKS, CDR2 YYEKEE (reference sequence). The CDR3 nucleotides are TGTGCCAGCAGCCCGTTTTTCAGCATGAACACTGAAGCTTTCTTT. This encodes CASSPFFSMNTEAFF.

V and J are TRBV11-1 and TRBJ2-7; no reliable D call. Between the trimmed V and J ends, which lost 5 bases and 3 bases, there was a span of 11 bases. This CDR3 region has 13 residues. Germline loops: CDR1 SGHAT, CDR2 FQDESV (reference sequence). CDR3 in DNA: TGTGCCAGCAGCCGAACAGCGAGCTACGAGCAGTACTTC. The encoded protein is CASSRTASYEQYF. Filled out from reference TRBV11-1 and TRBJ2-7, the complete variable domain reads EAEVAQSPRYKITEKSQAVAFWCDPISGHATLYWYRQILGQGPELLVQFQDESVVDDSQLPKDRFSAERLKGVDSTLKIQPAELGDSAMYLCASSRTASYEQYFGPGTRLTVT.

Only one count was recorded for this clone. The V call is TRBV7-9, the J call TRBJ1-5; D gene ambiguous. The CDR3 runs 15 residues. Germline V gene sequence: CDR1 SEHNR, CDR2 FQNEAQ (reference sequence). Trimming took off 5 bases at V and 0 bases at J, with 11 bases between the two ends. The CDR3 reads CASSMPKNSNQPQHF. The CDR3 DNA follows: TGTGCCAGCAGCATGCCCAAGAATAGCAATCAGCCCCAGCATTTT.

The V call is TRBV5-4, the J call TRBJ2-7, with D perhaps being TRBD1 or TRBD2 (5 bases each). The CDR3 extends over 14 amino acids. The V gene lost 4 bases and the J gene lost 2 bases, with 13 bases spanning the gap. Germline V gene sequence: CDR1 SGHNT, CDR2 YYREEE (reference sequence). CDR3 DNA: TGTGCCAGCAGCGACCGAATGGGGGCCTACGAGCAGTACTTC. This codes for CASSDRMGAYEQYF.